A single sample is the source of the 32 T cell receptor beta chains below, sequenced in a study of shared clonotypes between healthy human individuals. CD45RO-negative, CCR7-positively selected cells formed the naive CD8 fraction, excluding terminally differentiated effector memory CD45RA+ cells. This table comes from immunoSEQ multiplex PCR, and its TCRdb copy is limited to in-frame clones, with some not included. The table records roughly 2.1 million clones, just over 90% of them present only once. Sequencing used naive CD8+ T cells from PBMCs. Receptors originate from a man between 18 and 35 years old in good health. Some clones in this sample may be carry-over from other donors' samples.

The chain is built from TRBV12-5 and TRBJ2-1; possible D gene TRBD1, 5 bases. The V gene lost 6 bases and the J gene lost 7 bases, with 28 bases spanning the gap. Looked up from germline, CDR1 is LGHNT and CDR2 is FRNRAP. The CDR3 is made up of 18 amino acids. The CDR3 DNA reads as TGTGCTAGTGGACTCCCCTCGACTGGGGCAAGGTTGTGGAATGAGCAGTTCTTC. This sequence encodes CASGLPSTGARLWNEQFF. The variable domain in full, with the rest retrieved from reference TRBV12-5 and TRBJ2-1, is DARVTQTPRHKVTEMGQEVTMRCQPILGHNTVFWYRQTMMQGLELLAYFRNRAPLDDSGMPKDRFSAEMPDATLATLKIQPSEPRDSAVYFCASGLPSTGARLWNEQFFGPGTRLTVL.

The V gene is TRBV11-2, the J gene TRBJ2-3, with D perhaps TRBD2 (6 bases). Germline-derived CDR1 and CDR2 are SGHAT and FQNNGV. V shed 5 bases and J shed 2 bases, with 17 bases lying between them. CDR3 length equals 16 residues. The CDR3 protein is CASSPGAAGTTDTQYF. Written as DNA, the CDR3 is TGTGCCAGCAGCCCAGGAGCCGCGGGGACCACAGATACGCAGTATTTT.

This clone turned up a few times. The rearrangement uses TRBV14 and TRBJ1-1; tentative D call: TRBD1 (5 bases). V lost 6 bases and J lost 0, with 8 bases in between. The CDR3 has 13 amino acids. Germline V CDR1 and CDR2: SGHDN, FVKESK. The CDR3 DNA reads as TGTGCCAGCAGAGAGGGACTGAACACTGAAGCTTTCTTT. It specifies CASREGLNTEAFF.

The V gene is TRBV2, the J gene TRBJ2-7; 7 bases fit TRBD1. This CDR3 region has 15 residues. Germline CDR1 reads SNHLY; CDR2 reads FYNNEI. Losses at the gene ends were 2 bases for V and 2 bases for J; bases not matched to a gene: 6. Here the CDR3 DNA reads TGTGCCAGCAGTGAACTTGGGACAGTCACCTACGAGCAGTACTTC. Translation gives CASSELGTVTYEQYF.

V and J are TRBV5-4 and TRBJ2-7; 12 bases fit TRBD2. Germline trimming cut 0 bases from V and 7 bases from J; bases unmatched to any gene: 5. CDR1 and CDR2 from the germline V gene are SGHNT and YYREEE (reference sequence). The CDR3 runs to 15 residues. The chain's CDR3 is CASSLAGTSGWEQYF. The DNA of the CDR3 is TGTGCCAGCAGCTTGGCCGGGACTAGCGGGTGGGAGCAGTACTTC.

V gene TRBV2 combines with J gene TRBJ2-7; 9 nucleotides match TRBD1. This CDR3 is built from 14 residues. V lost 10 bases, J lost 3 bases, and 10 bases stayed unmatched. CDR1 SNHLY and CDR2 FYNNEI come from the germline V gene. The CDR3, as DNA: TGTGCCATCGGGACTCGGGACAGGGACTACGAGCAGTACTTC. Protein sequence: CAIGTRDRDYEQYF.

The chain joins TRBV27 to TRBJ2-2; 11 bases line up with TRBD2. V shed 3 bases and J 2 bases; nucleotides not matched to a gene: 8. The CDR3 is 18 amino acids. Per the germline V gene, CDR1 is MNHEY and CDR2 is SMNVEV (reference sequence). The CDR3 sequence: CASSFLTTSGRNTGELFF. The CDR3 coding sequence is TGTGCCAGCAGTTTTCTTACCACTAGCGGGAGAAACACCGGGGAGCTGTTTTTT.

The CDR3 coding sequence is TGTGCCAGCAGTTCCCGCTCTGGAAACACCATATATTTT. Amino acid sequence: CASSSRSGNTIYF. J is TRBJ1-3 and V is TRBV11-3; D call uncertain. Per the germline V gene, CDR1 is SGHNT and CDR2 is YENEEA. Trimming left V 6 bases short and J 0 bases short, with 6 bases between. The CDR3 is 13 residues long. Supplemented by reference TRBV11-3 and TRBJ1-3, the full variable domain reads EAGVVQSPRYKIIEKKQPVAFWCNPISGHNTLYWYLQNLGQGPELLIRYENEEAVDDSQLPKDRFSAERLKGVDSTLKIQPAELGDSAVYLCASSSRSGNTIYFGEGSWLTVV.

The chain couples TRBV7-9 to TRBJ1-1, with D perhaps matching TRBD1 (6 bases). The ends were cut back, 5 bases at V and 10 bases at J, with 14 bases in the middle. The CDR3 extends over 12 amino acids. The germline CDR1 and CDR2 sequences are SEHNR and FQNEAQ (reference sequence). CDR3 DNA sequence: TGTGCCAGCAGCCCGAGGGGGTTAGCAGCTTTCTTT. Its protein is CASSPRGLAAFF.

The rearrangement links TRBV4-2 to TRBJ2-2, with D tentatively TRBD2 (6 bases). CDR1 and CDR2 (germline): LGHNA, YNFKEQ. V lost 4 bases, J lost 7 bases, and 16 bases lay in between. CDR3 length: 15 amino acids. The CDR3 DNA reads TGTGCCAGCAGCCCCCGTGATGGTAGCGGCGGGGAGCTGTTTTTT. Its translation is CASSPRDGSGGELFF.

V gene TRBV7-9 combines with J gene TRBJ2-1; a possible D gene is TRBD1 (6 bases). V shed 0 bases and J shed 15 bases, with 18 bases lying between them. The length of the CDR3 is 14 residues. Germline V lookup: CDR1 SEHNR, CDR2 FQNEAQ (reference sequence). As DNA, the CDR3 is TGTGCCAGCAGCTTAGCTTCACAGGGCCTCTGGTCGTTCTTC. The encoded protein is CASSLASQGLWSFF.

The chain recombines TRBV4-2 with TRBJ2-7; D unclear. The V gene lost 0 bases and the J gene lost 3 bases, with 15 bases spanning the gap. Germline CDR1 and CDR2: LGHNA and YNFKEQ. The CDR3 is made up of 16 amino acids. The CDR3 spells CASSQDSDRPGYEQYF. DNA of the CDR3: TGTGCCAGCAGCCAAGATTCGGACCGACCCGGCTACGAGCAGTACTTC.

This rearrangement joins TRBV7-6 to TRBJ2-5, with D maybe TRBD2 (6 bases). Germline CDR1 SGHVS, CDR2 FNYEAQ. CDR3 length: 16 amino acids. V lost 2 bases to trimming and J lost 4 bases, with 17 bases between them. CDR3 sequence: CASSLNYPGAGETQYF. In DNA, the CDR3 is TGTGCCAGCAGCTTAAACTACCCGGGAGCTGGAGAGACCCAGTACTTC.

The V and J genes are TRBV6-5 and TRBJ1-2; the D gene is possibly TRBD1 (6 bases). CDR1 is MNHEY, CDR2 SVGAGI, per germline. The CDR3 runs 13 residues. V lost 2 bases, J lost 7 bases, and 11 bases lay in between. CDR3 in amino acids: CASSYMDSSGYTF. CDR3 bases: TGTGCCAGCAGTTACATGGACAGCTCTGGCTACACCTTC.

As to this clone: The sample has other DNA sequences that encode this CDR3 too. The rearrangement links TRBV29-1 to TRBJ1-3; weak D call: TRBD1 (5 bases). The germline gives CDR1 SQVTM, CDR2 ANQGSEA. With 7 bases removed from V and 1 base from J, the gap between germline ends came to 20 bases. CDR3 length: 16 residues. This CDR3 is CSAILGVLPSGNTIYF. The DNA of the CDR3 is TGCAGCGCCATCCTGGGGGTCCTACCTTCTGGAAACACCATATATTTT.

V and J are TRBV9 and TRBJ1-1; D unresolved. CDR1 and CDR2 (germline): SGDLS, YYNGEE. The CDR3 consists of 14 residues. V lost 3 bases and J lost 1, with 10 bases in between. CDR3: CASSGIEWNTEAFF. Here the CDR3 DNA reads TGTGCCAGCAGCGGGATTGAATGGAACACTGAAGCTTTCTTT.

The chain couples TRBV30 to TRBJ1-2; unclear D gene. The CDR3 totals 14 residues. Trimming took off 2 bases at V and 8 bases at J, with 18 bases between the two ends. The germline CDR1 and CDR2 sequences are GTSNPN and SVGIG (reference sequence). The CDR3 coding sequence is TGTGCCTGGAGTTTGACAAGGTTAGACGGCGGCTACACCTTC. The encoded protein is CAWSLTRLDGGYTF.

V is TRBV13 and J is TRBJ1-2; 8 positions match TRBD1. Trimming cost V 3 bases and J 1 base; bases outside gene matches: 7. Per the germline V gene, CDR1 is PRHDT and CDR2 is FYEKMQ (reference sequence). The CDR3 runs to 16 residues. The CDR3 reads CASSFRQGRGNYGYTF. The CDR3 nucleotides are TGTGCCAGCAGCTTTCGACAGGGGAGAGGTAACTATGGCTACACCTTC.

The gene calls are TRBV25-1 and TRBJ2-1; tentatively, D is TRBD1 or TRBD2 (5 bases each). The V gene's germline CDR1 is MGHDK and CDR2 SYGVNS. This CDR3 spans 15 amino acids. V lost 3 bases, J lost 4 bases, and 13 bases lay in between. As DNA, the CDR3 is TGTGCCAGCAGTGAGGGGACCGCAGCGTACAATGAGCAGTTCTTC. Its translation: CASSEGTAAYNEQFF.

The V gene is TRBV28, the J gene TRBJ2-1; no clear D. Trimming shortened V by 5 bases and J by 7 bases, and 15 bases separated the two germline ends. The CDR3 is 14 residues long. The germline V gene has CDR1 MDHEN and CDR2 SYDVKM. The CDR3 DNA follows: TGTGCCAGCAGTCTTGCCGGGCTCACGAATGAGCAGTTCTTC. Amino acids: CASSLAGLTNEQFF.

The V and J genes are TRBV28 and TRBJ2-7; D is possibly TRBD1 (6 bases). The germline gives CDR1 MDHEN, CDR2 SYDVKM. V shed 8 bases and J shed 6 bases, with 23 bases lying between them. The CDR3 is 15 amino acids. CDR3 DNA: TGTGCCAGCCTTCCCAGACAGGCGGTGACCGGCGAGCAGTACTTC. Its protein is CASLPRQAVTGEQYF.

This sequence joins TRBV16 and TRBJ2-7; 8 nucleotides match TRBD2. Losses at the gene ends were 5 bases for V and 6 bases for J; bases not matched to a gene: 12. This CDR3 region has 15 residues. CDR1 and CDR2 (germline): KGHSY, FQNENV. The CDR3 nucleotides are TGTGCCAGCAGCACGTCCGCAGGGACTAGTTCCGAGCAGTACTTC. Amino acid sequence: CASSTSAGTSSEQYF.

The chain carries TRBV27 and TRBJ2-7; 12 bases fit TRBD1. Germline lookup yields CDR1 MNHEY and CDR2 SMNVEV (reference sequence). The junction had 11 bases not matched to a gene; V was cut back by 5 bases and J by 3 bases. The CDR3 covers 17 residues. CDR3 region: CASSPGQGALGIYEQYF. The DNA for the CDR3 is TGTGCCAGCAGTCCGGGACAGGGGGCTCTCGGGATCTACGAGCAGTACTTC.

The rearrangement joins TRBV27 to TRBJ1-1, with 7 bases fitting TRBD1. J lost 3 bases, V lost 2 bases, and 9 bases had no gene match. CDR3 length: 16 residues. CDR1 is MNHEY, CDR2 SMNVEV, per germline (reference sequence). This CDR3 reads CASSLTPEGGDTEAFF. CDR3 bases: TGTGCCAGCAGTTTAACGCCAGAAGGGGGCGACACTGAAGCTTTCTTT.

The genes are TRBV9 and TRBJ2-2; D may be TRBD1 (6 bases). CDR1 is SGDLS, CDR2 YYNGEE, per germline. Trimming removed 4 bases at V and 4 bases at J, with 14 bases between. The CDR3 spans 15 residues. The CDR3 sequence: CASSPRTGFTGELFF. Here the CDR3 DNA reads TGTGCCAGCAGCCCAAGAACAGGGTTCACCGGGGAGCTGTTTTTT.

This clone was detected only a few times. The chain recombines TRBV9 with TRBJ2-2, with TRBD1 identical over 8 bases. CDR1 SGDLS and CDR2 YYNGEE come from the germline V gene. The CDR3 is made up of 16 amino acids. J gave up 2 bases and V 4 bases, and 7 bases lay outside the gene matches. CDR3 coding DNA: TGTGCCAGCAGCCAAACCGGGACAGGAAACACCGGGGAGCTGTTTTTT. Its translation is CASSQTGTGNTGELFF.

The chain combines TRBV6-1 with TRBJ2-5; D is unclear. The J call may be incorrect, as the DNA end agrees better with TRBJ2-7. This CDR3 has 11 residues. CDR1 and CDR2 (germline): MNHNS, SASEGT. The CDR3 loop is CASSGTYEQYF. The CDR3 region has the DNA TGTGCCAGCAGTGGGACCTACGAGCAGTACTTC.

The rearrangement uses TRBV7-3 and TRBJ2-1; TRBD1 matches 9 bases. This CDR3 is built from 15 residues. CDR1 and CDR2 from the germline V gene are SGHTA and FQGTGA. Trimming removed 4 bases from V and 5 bases from J; junction bases left unmatched: 6. The CDR3 bases are TGTGCCAGCAGCTACGGACAGGGGCCGAACAATGAGCAGTTCTTC. Protein: CASSYGQGPNNEQFF.

Comment on this clone: The sample carries other DNA sequences with the same CDR3. This chain joins TRBV29-1 and TRBJ2-1; D is ambiguous. The germline V gene has CDR1 SQVTM and CDR2 ANQGSEA. The CDR3 is 11 amino acids. V was shortened by 5 bases and J by 5 bases, with 7 bases between the two germline ends. Written as DNA, the CDR3 is TGCAGCGTTCGGGCGAACAATGAGCAGTTCTTC. Translating gives CSVRANNEQFF.

This chain uses TRBV5-5 with TRBJ1-4, with a weak D call TRBD1 (5 bases). Between the trimmed V and J ends, which lost 4 bases and 8 bases, there was a span of 18 bases. Germline V gene lookup returns CDR1 SGHKS and CDR2 YYEKEE (reference sequence). This CDR3 spans 15 amino acids. The CDR3 here is CASSLGGGVYEKLFF. CDR3 nucleotide sequence: TGTGCCAGCAGCCTAGGTGGAGGGGTTTACGAAAAACTGTTTTTT.

CDR3: CASSYRSGLAGYNEQFF. The CDR3 region has the DNA TGTGCCAGCAGCTATAGGTCCGGACTAGCGGGGTACAATGAGCAGTTCTTC. The V and J genes are TRBV11-2 and TRBJ2-1, with TRBD2 identical over 12 bases. With V trimmed by 4 bases and J by 4 bases, 8 bases remained unmatched. There are 17 residues in the CDR3. Germline CDR1 reads SGHAT; CDR2 reads FQNNGV.

The V and J genes are TRBV27 and TRBJ2-7; 10 bases agree with TRBD2. J was trimmed by 7 bases and V by 5 bases; bases with no gene match: 8. The V gene's germline CDR1 is MNHEY and CDR2 SMNVEV (reference sequence). The CDR3 has 14 residues. In DNA form, the CDR3 reads TGTGCCAGCAGTCAGGGACTAGCGTCTGGGGAGCAGTACTTC. Translation gives CASSQGLASGEQYF.